The present T cell receptor beta chain was sequenced within a study of beta chain features in type 1 diabetes. Germline V gene lookup returns CDR1 MDHEN and CDR2 SYDVKM. This CDR3 is 18 amino acids long. V was trimmed by 9 bases and J by 5 bases, leaving 32 bases between them. It was one heparinised blood draw, averaging roughly 120 mL, that each donor gave. The study reverse transcribed the entire isolated RNA, so it sequenced expressed TCRB transcripts. An average of approximately 4 million reads was obtained for naive, central memory and regulatory T cell samples. Data came from immunoSEQ multiplex PCR; TCRdb stores just in-frame clones and leaves some out. Among a few hundred thousand clones, about 14% were seen once, and the ten largest hold approximately 0.02%. This clone was picked up a small number of times.

This receptor was identified in a woman aged 18-29 years in good health. Sequencing used naive CD4+ T cells from blood. This chain links TRBV28 with TRBJ2-7; possibly TRBD2 for D (11 bases). The CDR3 is CASETGGVIAGGRNEQYF. CDR3 in DNA: TGTGCCAGTGAGACAGGGGGCGTGATAGCGGGAGGGCGCAACGAGCAGTACTTC.